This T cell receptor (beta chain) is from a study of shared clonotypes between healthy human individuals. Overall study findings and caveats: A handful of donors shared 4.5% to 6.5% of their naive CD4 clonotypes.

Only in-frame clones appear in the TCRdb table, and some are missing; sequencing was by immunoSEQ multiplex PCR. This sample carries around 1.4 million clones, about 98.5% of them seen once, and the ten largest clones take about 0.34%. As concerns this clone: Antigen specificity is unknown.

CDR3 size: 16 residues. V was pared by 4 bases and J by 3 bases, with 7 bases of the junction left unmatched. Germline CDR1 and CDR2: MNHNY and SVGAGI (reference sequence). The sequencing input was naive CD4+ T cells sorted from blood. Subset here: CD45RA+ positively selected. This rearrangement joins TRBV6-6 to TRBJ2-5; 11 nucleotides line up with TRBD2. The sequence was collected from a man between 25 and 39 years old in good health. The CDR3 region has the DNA TGTGCCAGCAGTTCCCCTAGCGGGAGGTACGAAGAGACCCAGTACTTC. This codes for CASSSPSGRYEETQYF.